This paragraph reports one T cell receptor (beta chain). What it binds is unknown. This entry belongs to a study of tumor-infiltrating lymphocytes in primary liver carcinoma. Study results and limitations: For tumor-adjacent and tumor-blood pairs, overlap was less than that seen for tumor region pairs. Tumors and blood were compared for top-250-clone fraction, and tumors had the significantly higher value (p = 0.039).

The ends lost 1 base at V and 8 bases at J; junction bases unmatched: 13. This CDR3 has 18 residues. Looked up from germline, CDR1 is SGHNT and CDR2 is YENEEA. Alongside blood RNA obtained from unsorted whole blood, germline DNA was also extracted. Those patients suffered from chronic HBV infection and were treatment-naive. Constant-region priming of 500 ng total RNA yielded TCR beta cDNA. Nested multiplex PCR, run for three rounds with slightly modified ARM-PCR, yielded TCR beta libraries. Investigators reported that the first two PCR rounds, at about 9 cycles each, used TRBV1-TRBV30 forward primers with a C-beta reverse primer. TCRdb called the multiplex PCR reads again in MiXCR, with one record for every CDR3 protein. The top ten clones hold under 75% of a sample with more than 150,000 distinct CDR3 sequences, less than 65% of them seen once.

Sequenced sample: peripheral blood. The rearrangement joins TRBV11-3 to TRBJ2-2; 10 bases line up with TRBD2. This TCR derives from a middle-aged man with primary liver carcinoma and hepatitis B virus infection. The CDR3 loop reads CASSLVRLAGWTTGELFF. CDR3 in DNA: TGTGCCAGCAGCTTAGTCCGACTAGCGGGTTGGACCACTGGGGAGCTGTTTTTT.